This T cell receptor (beta chain) was recorded in a study of molecular identifiers for immune sequencing clone quantification. TCRdb fed the PCR reads into MiXCR, producing one record per CDR3 protein. The sample holds more than 550,000 distinct CDR3 sequences, 25% seen once. CDR1 and CDR2 from the germline V gene are DFQATT and SNEGSKA (reference sequence). Unmatched junction bases numbered 10, after V lost 0 bases and J lost 0 bases. The CDR3 loop spans 17 amino acids. The V call is TRBV20-1, the J call TRBJ1-2; TRBD1 aligns across 7 bases. Specimen: naive CD8+ T cells from blood, with Jurkat cell RNA spiked in. Subset defined: FACS-sorted CD8+CD4-CCR7+CD45RA+ naive T cells. The receptor comes from a human donor in good health. Some libraries in this study had Jurkat cell RNA spiked in. CDR3 loop: CSARDLGQWDPNYGYTF. The CDR3 coding sequence is TGCAGTGCTAGAGACCTGGGACAGTGGGACCCTAACTATGGCTACACCTTC.